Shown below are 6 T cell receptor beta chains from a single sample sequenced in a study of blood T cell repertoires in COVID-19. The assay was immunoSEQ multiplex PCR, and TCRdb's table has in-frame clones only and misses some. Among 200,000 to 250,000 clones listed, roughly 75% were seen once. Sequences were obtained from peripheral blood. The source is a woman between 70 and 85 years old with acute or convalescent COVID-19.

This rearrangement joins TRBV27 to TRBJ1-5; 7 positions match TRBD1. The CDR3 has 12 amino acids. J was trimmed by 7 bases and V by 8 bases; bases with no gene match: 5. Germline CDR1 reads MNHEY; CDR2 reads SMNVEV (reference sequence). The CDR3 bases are TGTGCCAGCGCCACAGGGGAACAGCCCCAGCATTTT. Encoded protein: CASATGEQPQHF.

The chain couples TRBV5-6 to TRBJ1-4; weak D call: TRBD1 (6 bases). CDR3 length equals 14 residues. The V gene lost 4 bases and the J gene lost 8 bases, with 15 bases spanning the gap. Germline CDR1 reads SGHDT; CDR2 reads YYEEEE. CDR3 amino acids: CASSPDSRGEKLFF. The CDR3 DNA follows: TGTGCCAGCAGCCCGGACAGTCGTGGAGAAAAACTGTTTTTT.

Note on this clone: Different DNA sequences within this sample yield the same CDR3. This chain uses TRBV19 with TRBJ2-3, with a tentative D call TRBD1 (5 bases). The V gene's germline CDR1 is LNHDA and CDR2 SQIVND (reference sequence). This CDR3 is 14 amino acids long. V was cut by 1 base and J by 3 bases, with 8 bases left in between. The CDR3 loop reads CASSIVRDTDTQYF. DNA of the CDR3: TGTGCCAGTAGTATAGTCAGGGATACAGATACGCAGTATTTT.

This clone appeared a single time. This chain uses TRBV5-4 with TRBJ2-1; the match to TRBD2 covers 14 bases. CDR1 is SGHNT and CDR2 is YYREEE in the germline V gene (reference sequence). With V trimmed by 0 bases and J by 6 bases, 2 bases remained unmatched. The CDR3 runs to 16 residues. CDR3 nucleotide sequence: TGTGCCAGCAGCTTGGCGGGACTAGCGGGAGTCAATGAGCAGTTCTTC. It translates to CASSLAGLAGVNEQFF.

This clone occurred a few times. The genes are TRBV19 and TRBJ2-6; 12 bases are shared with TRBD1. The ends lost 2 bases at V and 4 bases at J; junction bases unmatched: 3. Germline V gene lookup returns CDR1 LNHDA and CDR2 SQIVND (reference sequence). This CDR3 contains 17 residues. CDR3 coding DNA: TGTGCCAGTAGTATATTGGGACAGGGGGCCGGGGCCAACGTCCTGACTTTC. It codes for CASSILGQGAGANVLTF.

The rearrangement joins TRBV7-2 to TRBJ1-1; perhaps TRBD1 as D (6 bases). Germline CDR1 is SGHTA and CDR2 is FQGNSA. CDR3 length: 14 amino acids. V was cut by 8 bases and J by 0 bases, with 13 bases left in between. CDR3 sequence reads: CASGIQGLNTEAFF. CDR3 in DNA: TGTGCCAGCGGAATACAGGGTTTGAACACTGAAGCTTTCTTT.